The T cell receptor beta chain described here comes from a study of cytotoxic CD8 clonotypes in ibrutinib-treated CLL. About the research overall: Responses comprised 24 partial and 2 complete; at median around 70 months, approximately 15 remained remitted and roughly twelve progressed. Study-level results: Age-matched healthy donor levels were exceeded by baseline clonality, which tracked circulating CD8+ T-cell counts. The study found clonality rose at ibrutinib response, then fell toward baseline at progression.

J gave up 1 base and V 6 bases, and 15 bases lay outside the gene matches. Germline lookup yields CDR1 MDHEN and CDR2 SYDVKM. CDR3 length: 18 residues. As for this clone: Its antigen is unidentified.

A 1 in 200,000 to 1 in 1 million T cell depth was the sequencing target. The table came from immunoSEQ multiplex PCR; TCRdb's copy has only in-frame clones and leaves some out. The table lists about 63,000 clones, 65% to 75% of them singletons, with around 43% in the top ten. J is TRBJ2-3 and V is TRBV28; 8 bases are shared with TRBD1. This TCR came from a human donor with chronic lymphocytic leukemia. The sample consisted of PBMCs, taken after 12 months of ibrutinib treatment. The CDR3 region has the DNA TGTGCCAGCAGCCTAAAGGGGTATGTCAGGGGGCGCACAGATACGCAGTATTTT. Translation: CASSLKGYVRGRTDTQYF.